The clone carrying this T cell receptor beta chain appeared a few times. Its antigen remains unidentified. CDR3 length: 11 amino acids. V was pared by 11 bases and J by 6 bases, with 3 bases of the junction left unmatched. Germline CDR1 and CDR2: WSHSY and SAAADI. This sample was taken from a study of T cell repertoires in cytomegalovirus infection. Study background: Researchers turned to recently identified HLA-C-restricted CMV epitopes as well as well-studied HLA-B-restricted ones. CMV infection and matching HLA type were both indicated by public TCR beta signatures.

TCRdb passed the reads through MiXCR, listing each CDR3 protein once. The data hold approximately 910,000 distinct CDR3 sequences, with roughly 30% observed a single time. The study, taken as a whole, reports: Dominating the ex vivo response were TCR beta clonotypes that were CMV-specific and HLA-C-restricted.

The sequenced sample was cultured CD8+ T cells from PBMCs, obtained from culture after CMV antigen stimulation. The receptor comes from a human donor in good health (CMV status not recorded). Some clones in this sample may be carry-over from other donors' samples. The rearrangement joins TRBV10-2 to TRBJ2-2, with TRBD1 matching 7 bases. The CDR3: CACTGAGELFF. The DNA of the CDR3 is TGCGCCTGTACAGGGGCCGGGGAGCTGTTTTTT.